The 24 T cell receptor beta chains listed next were all sequenced from one sample in a study of T cell changes during pregnancy in multiple sclerosis. Sequencing used immunoSEQ multiplex PCR; TCRdb keeps in-frame clones, though not all of them. The table lists some 70,000 clones, approximately 90% of them singletons. Sequences were derived from peripheral blood, sampled in the third trimester of pregnancy. These receptors originate from a female donor with multiple sclerosis, enrolled in a pregnancy study.

The CDR3 DNA is TGCGCCAGCAGCACGACCGGGACAGTCCTGAACGAGCAGTACTTC. Its translation: CASSTTGTVLNEQYF. The V call is TRBV5-1, the J call TRBJ2-7; 7 nucleotides line up with TRBD1. Looked up from germline, CDR1 is SGHRS and CDR2 is YFSETQ. This CDR3 has 15 residues. Trimming at V came to 4 bases and at J to 5 bases, leaving 12 bases not matched to a gene. Looking up the rest from reference TRBV5-1 and TRBJ2-7 gives the full variable domain: KAGVTQTPRYLIKTRGQQVTLSCSPISGHRSVSWYQQTPGQGLQFLFEYFSETQRNKGNFPGRFSGRQFSNSRSEMNVSTLELGDSALYLCASSTTGTVLNEQYFGPGTRLTVT.

The count of this clone is one. The rearrangement uses TRBV9 and TRBJ1-2, with a possible D match to TRBD1 (5 bases). Between the trimmed V and J ends, which lost 0 bases and 4 bases, there was a span of 16 bases. Per germline, CDR1 SGDLS and CDR2 YYNGEE. This CDR3 contains 16 residues. The chain's CDR3 is CASSVEEWAGPYGYTF. CDR3 sequence (DNA): TGTGCCAGCAGCGTAGAAGAGTGGGCGGGACCCTATGGCTACACCTTC.

This clone was observed a single time. The chain couples TRBV5-6 to TRBJ2-5; D call uncertain. The CDR3 covers 12 residues. Germline CDR1 and CDR2: SGHDT and YYEEEE. Trimming left V 1 base short and J 5 bases short, with 6 bases between. The CDR3 loop is CASSLNSETQYF. CDR3 nucleotide sequence: TGTGCCAGCAGCTTGAATAGTGAGACCCAGTACTTC.

The chain combines TRBV4-3 with TRBJ1-6; D is unresolved. V was clipped by 0 bases and J by 0 bases, with 6 bases between them. The length of the CDR3 is 16 residues. CDR1 is LGHNA, CDR2 YSLEER, per germline. CDR3 loop: CASSQDGSSYNSPLHF. CDR3 sequence (DNA): TGCGCCAGCAGCCAAGATGGGAGCTCCTATAATTCACCCCTCCACTTT.

This sequence joins TRBV13 and TRBJ2-7, with 14 bases matching TRBD2. This CDR3 comprises 19 residues. V lost 3 bases to trimming and J lost 3 bases; unmatched junction nucleotides: 13. CDR1 PRHDT and CDR2 FYEKMQ come from the germline V gene (reference sequence). CDR3 protein: CASSFWRTSGGLSNYEQYF. CDR3 bases: TGTGCCAGCAGCTTCTGGCGGACTAGCGGGGGGTTATCAAACTACGAGCAGTACTTC.

This rearrangement joins TRBV5-6 to TRBJ2-3, with a weak D call TRBD2 (5 bases). Germline CDR1 reads SGHDT; CDR2 reads YYEEEE. V was cut by 7 bases and J by 2 bases, with 23 bases left in between. The CDR3 sequence is 17 residues long. CDR3 bases: TGTGCCAGCCAAGGCGAACGAGGACTGGAGCTCACAGATACGCAGTATTTT. It encodes CASQGERGLELTDTQYF.

The chain is built from TRBV7-6 and TRBJ2-3; no reliable D call. The CDR3 loop spans 14 amino acids. Germline lookup yields CDR1 SGHVS and CDR2 FNYEAQ. Trimming took off 5 bases at V and 0 bases at J, with 9 bases between the two ends. The CDR3: CASSLPSSTDTQYF. The CDR3 nucleotides are TGTGCCAGCAGCCTACCTTCTAGCACAGATACGCAGTATTTT.

As concerns this clone: This clone may be a read error of a much larger clone one base away. At the DNA level, this CDR3 is encoded by other sequences in the same sample as well. The chain carries TRBV18 and TRBJ2-7; the D gene is possibly TRBD1 (6 bases). The V end was cut by 5 bases, the J end by 5 bases, with 28 bases between. The CDR3 contains 18 residues. Germline V gene lookup returns CDR1 KGHSH and CDR2 LQKENI. CDR3 bases: TGTGCCAGCTCAGGGCCGGGACAAGCCCTGCCGAGCTTCGACGAGCAGTACTTC. This translates into CASSGPGQALPSFDEQYF.

V usage is TRBV7-2 and J usage is TRBJ1-2; D gene uncertain. In germline, CDR1 is SGHTA, CDR2 FQGNSA. The V end lost 1 base, the J end lost 1 base, and 10 bases lay between the germline ends. This CDR3 is built from 15 residues. The CDR3 DNA is TGTGCCAGCAGCTTAGAACAGCTAAATAACTATGGCTACACCTTC. Its protein is CASSLEQLNNYGYTF.

J is TRBJ1-2 and V is TRBV19; 8 bases fit TRBD1. CDR1 and CDR2 (germline): LNHDA, SQIVND (reference sequence). The CDR3 is 17 residues long. V lost 11 bases to trimming and J lost 4 bases; unmatched junction nucleotides: 21. CDR3 sequence reads: CALTTSRGRVTGYGYTF. CDR3 in DNA: TGTGCCTTGACGACGTCCAGGGGGCGAGTTACTGGCTATGGCTACACCTTC.

This chain uses TRBV4-2 with TRBJ2-3, with TRBD2 matching 8 bases. Germline assignment: CDR1 LGHNA and CDR2 YNFKEQ. The CDR3 has 15 residues. Trimming cost V 0 bases and J 7 bases; bases outside gene matches: 6. The CDR3 nucleotides are TGTGCCAGCAGCCAAGATACCGGGGGGGGGTATACGCAGTATTTT. Its protein is CASSQDTGGGYTQYF.

This chain joins TRBV6-1 and TRBJ1-6; D call uncertain. Germline assignment: CDR1 MNHNS and CDR2 SASEGT. The CDR3 runs to 16 residues. Trimming took 3 bases from V and 3 from J, leaving 12 bases between them. The CDR3 coding sequence is TGTGCCAGCAGTGAGGGGAGGGTTGACTATAATTCACCCCTCCACTTT. This gives the protein CASSEGRVDYNSPLHF.

This clone was found a few times. The chain uses TRBV5-1 and TRBJ1-1, with D uncertain. The CDR3 length is 15 residues. In germline, CDR1 is SGHRS, CDR2 YFSETQ. The germline V and J ends were trimmed by 3 bases and 1 base, with 13 bases remaining between them. The CDR3, as DNA: TGCGCCAGCAGCTCCCCCCAGGCCCCGAACACTGAAGCTTTCTTT. Residues: CASSSPQAPNTEAFF.

The genes are TRBV2 and TRBJ1-5; TRBD1 agrees at 9 bases. The CDR3 contains 14 residues. V lost 7 bases, J lost 5 bases, and 6 bases stayed unmatched. CDR1 and CDR2 from the germline V gene are SNHLY and FYNNEI. The CDR3 DNA sequence: TGTGCCAGCACCGACAGGACAGGGGATCAGCCCCAGCATTTT. It codes for CASTDRTGDQPQHF.

This chain links TRBV4-1 with TRBJ2-7; 9 bases line up with TRBD2. This CDR3 spans 22 amino acids. Looked up from germline, CDR1 is MGHRA and CDR2 is YSYEKL. J lost 5 bases, V lost 0 bases, and 26 bases had no gene match. CDR3 region: CASSQEYGGQVTSGPVKDEQYF. CDR3 coding DNA: TGCGCCAGCAGCCAAGAATACGGGGGGCAAGTGACTAGCGGCCCGGTAAAGGACGAGCAGTACTTC.

V is TRBV6-5 and J is TRBJ2-7; D possibly corresponds to TRBD2 (6 bases). Germline V gives CDR1 MNHEY, CDR2 SVGAGI. This CDR3 is 15 amino acids long. V lost 2 bases and J lost 4, with 15 bases in between. CDR3 residues: CASSYDPDGGYEQYF. The CDR3 DNA reads TGTGCCAGCAGTTACGATCCCGACGGGGGATACGAGCAGTACTTC.

The chain is built from TRBV5-8 and TRBJ2-2; the D gene is possibly TRBD1 (6 bases). This CDR3 spans 16 amino acids. CDR1 and CDR2 from the germline V gene are SGHTS and YDEGEE. V was cut by 1 base and J by 6 bases, with 16 bases left in between. The DNA of the CDR3 is TGTGCCAGCAGCTTGCGGGCAGGGGATATGGCCGGGGAGCTGTTTTTT. This gives the protein CASSLRAGDMAGELFF. Complete variable domain (other parts from reference TRBV5-8 and TRBJ2-2): EAGVTQSPTHLIKTRGQQATLRCSPISGHTSVYWYQQALGLGLQFLLWYDEGEERNRGNFPPRFSGRQFPNYSSELNVNALELEDSALYLCASSLRAGDMAGELFFGEGSRLTVL.

The chain carries TRBV5-6 and TRBJ2-6; perhaps TRBD1 as D (5 bases). Germline V gives CDR1 SGHDT, CDR2 YYEEEE. This CDR3 is 17 amino acids long. V lost 0 bases, J lost 0 bases, and 10 bases lay in between. In nucleotides, the CDR3 is TGTGCCAGCAGCTTGGTCAGGGCCCCCTCTGGGGCCAACGTCCTGACTTTC. Translating gives CASSLVRAPSGANVLTF.

The chain recombines TRBV6-4 with TRBJ2-7; a weak D match, TRBD2 (5 bases). V was trimmed by 11 bases and J by 0 bases, leaving 17 bases between them. This CDR3 is 14 amino acids long. Germline assignment: CDR1 MRHNA and CDR2 SNTAGT. The CDR3 loop reads CAGLHRMASYEQYF. The DNA of the CDR3 is TGTGCCGGACTCCACCGAATGGCCTCCTACGAGCAGTACTTC.

This clone was seen ten or more times. The rearrangement joins TRBV6-4 to TRBJ2-3; 11 bases fit TRBD2. V lost 3 bases, J lost 3 bases, and 2 bases stayed unmatched. Germline lookup yields CDR1 MRHNA and CDR2 SNTAGT. This CDR3 is built from 15 residues. CDR3 residues: CASSEGTSGTDTQYF. The CDR3 DNA follows: TGTGCCAGCAGTGAAGGGACTAGCGGAACAGATACGCAGTATTTT.

The chain is built from TRBV19 and TRBJ1-1; 7 nucleotides match TRBD1. This CDR3 contains 13 residues. CDR1 and CDR2 (germline): LNHDA, SQIVND (reference sequence). V trimming: 6 bases; J trimming: 2 bases; junction bases outside the gene matches: 3. CDR3 coding DNA: TGTGCCAGTAGCCCAGGGGGTAACACTGAAGCTTTCTTT. The encoded protein is CASSPGGNTEAFF.

The chain employs TRBV2 and TRBJ1-1; 7 bases map to TRBD1. The CDR3 is made up of 12 amino acids. The germline CDR1 and CDR2 sequences are SNHLY and FYNNEI. The V gene end was trimmed by 6 bases and the J gene end by 10 bases; junction bases not matched to a gene: 8. CDR3 region: CASRSDRVAAFF. The CDR3 coding sequence is TGTGCCAGCAGATCCGACAGGGTAGCAGCTTTCTTT.

The rearrangement joins TRBV5-1 to TRBJ2-3; D is uncertain. The V end lost 7 bases, the J end lost 3 bases, and 21 bases lay between the germline ends. Looked up from germline, CDR1 is SGHRS and CDR2 is YFSETQ. The CDR3 sequence is 16 residues long. Written as DNA, the CDR3 is TGCGCCAGCTCTACCCCCTCAGACTTCAAAACAGATACGCAGTATTTT. Protein sequence: CASSTPSDFKTDTQYF.

V and J are TRBV7-2 and TRBJ2-3; 8 bases align to TRBD1. J was trimmed by 1 base and V by 4 bases; bases with no gene match: 7. Per germline, CDR1 SGHTA and CDR2 FQGNSA. This CDR3 is 16 amino acids long. In nucleotides, the CDR3 is TGTGCCAGCAGCTCGACAGGGGTTTGGGGCACAGATACGCAGTATTTT. The encoded protein is CASSSTGVWGTDTQYF.